Listed below are T cell receptor beta chains from one sample, sequenced in a study of cytomegalovirus exposure and HLA in healthy donors. This table comes from immunoSEQ multiplex PCR, and its TCRdb copy is limited to in-frame clones, with some not included. The data show around 150,000 clones, about 75% seen once. The sample taken for sequencing was PBMCs. Receptors were obtained from a female donor in good health and CMV-seronegative. CDR3s include the opening cysteine and the closing phenylalanine or tryptophan. Fields, in order: CDR3 protein, CDR3 DNA, CDR3 length, clone size, V gene, D gene, J gene. D genes are given only for firm matches. A clone size is listed for some rows: how often the clone was seen (once, few, many), or a class if it is expanded.

CDR3 protein: CAWSVNREGQPQHF; CDR3 DNA: TGTGCCTGGAGTGTAAACAGGGAGGGTCAGCCCCAGCATTTT; CDR3 length: 14; clone size: once; V gene: TRBV30; D gene: -; J gene: TRBJ1-5
CDR3 protein: CASSGGSNTQYF; CDR3 DNA: TGTGCCAGCAGTGGAGGATCTAACACGCAGTATTTT; CDR3 length: 12; clone size: -; V gene: TRBV2; D gene: -; J gene: TRBJ2-3
CDR3 protein: CASSLVAVSTDTQYF; CDR3 DNA: TGCGCCAGCAGCTTGGTGGCCGTATCCACAGATACGCAGTATTTT; CDR3 length: 15; clone size: -; V gene: TRBV5-1; D gene: -; J gene: TRBJ2-3
CDR3 protein: CASSEAGQNYGYTF; CDR3 DNA: TGTGCCAGCAGTGAAGCTGGCCAAAACTATGGCTACACCTTC; CDR3 length: 14; clone size: -; V gene: TRBV2; D gene: -; J gene: TRBJ1-2
CDR3 protein: CASSLSGSYSYEQYF; CDR3 DNA: TGTGCCAGCAGTTTATCGGGCAGCTACTCCTACGAGCAGTACTTC; CDR3 length: 15; clone size: once; V gene: TRBV27; D gene: -; J gene: TRBJ2-7
CDR3 protein: CSVLGQPNTEAFF; CDR3 DNA: TGCAGCGTGCTGGGACAGCCGAACACTGAAGCTTTCTTT; CDR3 length: 13; clone size: -; V gene: TRBV29-1; D gene: TRBD1; J gene: TRBJ1-1
CDR3 protein: CASSQDYVALADKQYF; CDR3 DNA: TGCGCCAGCAGCCAAGATTATGTCGCTCTAGCCGATAAGCAGTACTTC; CDR3 length: 16; clone size: -; V gene: TRBV4-1; D gene: -; J gene: TRBJ2-7
CDR3 protein: CASSPGPAGVSYNEQFF; CDR3 DNA: TGCGCCAGCAGCCCCGGGCCAGCGGGGGTATCCTACAATGAGCAGTTCTTC; CDR3 length: 17; clone size: once; V gene: TRBV5-1; D gene: TRBD2; J gene: TRBJ2-1
CDR3 protein: CASSLGTGTDEQYF; CDR3 DNA: TGCGCCAGCAGCTTGGGGACAGGAACGGACGAGCAGTACTTC; CDR3 length: 14; clone size: few; V gene: TRBV5-1; D gene: TRBD1; J gene: TRBJ2-7
CDR3 protein: CASSFLAGRDGTQYF; CDR3 DNA: TGTGCCAGCAGCTTCCTAGCGGGAAGGGATGGTACGCAGTATTTT; CDR3 length: 15; clone size: -; V gene: TRBV11-1; D gene: TRBD2; J gene: TRBJ2-3
CDR3 protein: CAWSKGLAGTYEQYF; CDR3 DNA: TGTGCCTGGAGTAAAGGACTAGCGGGTACCTACGAGCAGTACTTC; CDR3 length: 15; clone size: -; V gene: TRBV30; D gene: TRBD2; J gene: TRBJ2-7
CDR3 protein: CASSAEVNTEAFF; CDR3 DNA: TGTGCCAGCAGCGCGGAGGTGAACACTGAAGCTTTCTTT; CDR3 length: 13; clone size: once; V gene: TRBV9; D gene: -; J gene: TRBJ1-1
CDR3 protein: CAWRRTGGYYGYTF; CDR3 DNA: TGTGCCTGGAGAAGGACAGGGGGGTACTATGGCTACACCTTC; CDR3 length: 14; clone size: -; V gene: TRBV30; D gene: TRBD1; J gene: TRBJ1-2
CDR3 protein: CASSSQGGDTEAFF; CDR3 DNA: TGCGCCAGCAGCTCACAGGGGGGGGACACTGAAGCTTTCTTT; CDR3 length: 14; clone size: -; V gene: TRBV5-1; D gene: TRBD1; J gene: TRBJ1-1
CDR3 protein: CASSSDRGWYEQYF; CDR3 DNA: TGTGCCAGCAGCTCAGACAGGGGTTGGTACGAGCAGTACTTC; CDR3 length: 14; clone size: -; V gene: TRBV11-2; D gene: TRBD1; J gene: TRBJ2-7
CDR3 protein: CASSPRGLAEIIPTF; CDR3 DNA: TGTGCCAGCAGCCCCCGGGGACTAGCGGAGATAATCCCCACCTTC; CDR3 length: 15; clone size: once; V gene: TRBV13; D gene: TRBD2; J gene: TRBJ2-7
CDR3 protein: CASSRQGAQGYTF; CDR3 DNA: TGTGCCAGCAGTCGTCAGGGGGCACAGGGCTACACCTTC; CDR3 length: 13; clone size: -; V gene: TRBV6-6; D gene: TRBD1; J gene: TRBJ1-2
CDR3 protein: CASSQLDRDNYEQYF; CDR3 DNA: TGCGCCAGCAGCCAACTTGACCGGGACAACTACGAGCAGTACTTC; CDR3 length: 15; clone size: -; V gene: TRBV4-1; D gene: -; J gene: TRBJ2-7
CDR3 protein: CASSWSGQAGYGYTF; CDR3 DNA: TGCGCCAGCAGCTGGTCGGGACAGGCTGGCTATGGCTACACCTTC; CDR3 length: 15; clone size: -; V gene: TRBV5-1; D gene: TRBD1; J gene: TRBJ1-2
CDR3 protein: CASRPLAGSSYNEQFF; CDR3 DNA: TGCGCCAGCAGACCACTAGCCGGTAGCTCCTACAATGAGCAGTTCTTC; CDR3 length: 16; clone size: -; V gene: TRBV5-1; D gene: -; J gene: TRBJ2-1
CDR3 protein: CASSVRGSNPSANYGYTF; CDR3 DNA: TGTGCCAGCAGTGTAAGGGGGTCTAACCCCTCAGCTAACTATGGCTACACCTTC; CDR3 length: 18; clone size: few; V gene: TRBV6-4; D gene: -; J gene: TRBJ1-2
CDR3 protein: CASSPDREAGNTIYF; CDR3 DNA: TGTGCCAGCTCACCGGACAGAGAAGCTGGAAACACCATATATTTT; CDR3 length: 15; clone size: -; V gene: TRBV18; D gene: -; J gene: TRBJ1-3
CDR3 protein: CASSLTGGGTEAFF; CDR3 DNA: TGTGCCAGCAGTTTGACCGGCGGCGGAACTGAAGCTTTCTTT; CDR3 length: 14; clone size: few; V gene: TRBV27; D gene: -; J gene: TRBJ1-1
CDR3 protein: CASSPKTDTISNQPQHF; CDR3 DNA: TGCGCCAGCAGCCCGAAGACAGATACGATAAGCAATCAGCCCCAGCATTTT; CDR3 length: 17; clone size: -; V gene: TRBV4-1; D gene: -; J gene: TRBJ1-5
CDR3 protein: CASSETGLAGVGEQYF; CDR3 DNA: TGTGCCAGCAGTGAAACAGGTCTAGCGGGAGTGGGCGAGCAGTACTTC; CDR3 length: 16; clone size: -; V gene: TRBV2; D gene: TRBD2; J gene: TRBJ2-7
CDR3 protein: CASSQVAGGDYNEQFF; CDR3 DNA: TGCGCCAGCAGCCAAGTTGCGGGAGGAGACTACAATGAGCAGTTCTTC; CDR3 length: 16; clone size: -; V gene: TRBV4-1; D gene: TRBD2; J gene: TRBJ2-1
CDR3 protein: CASSLGRGRTTGELFF; CDR3 DNA: TGTGCCAGCAGCTTAGGCAGGGGCCGCACCACCGGGGAGCTGTTTTTT; CDR3 length: 16; clone size: -; V gene: TRBV7-6; D gene: -; J gene: TRBJ2-2
CDR3 protein: CASSWRRLAGDMNTGELFF; CDR3 DNA: TGCGCCAGCAGCTGGAGAAGACTAGCGGGAGATATGAACACCGGGGAGCTGTTTTTT; CDR3 length: 19; clone size: few; V gene: TRBV5-1; D gene: TRBD2; J gene: TRBJ2-2
CDR3 protein: CASSLTSTETQYF; CDR3 DNA: TGTGCCAGCAGCCTTACTAGTACAGAGACCCAGTACTTC; CDR3 length: 13; clone size: -; V gene: TRBV7-6; D gene: -; J gene: TRBJ2-5
CDR3 protein: CASSPTGIGYGYTF; CDR3 DNA: TGTGCCAGCAGCCCCACGGGAATAGGCTATGGCTACACCTTC; CDR3 length: 14; clone size: -; V gene: TRBV9; D gene: -; J gene: TRBJ1-2
CDR3 protein: CAWSLGRTDTQYF; CDR3 DNA: TGTGCCTGGAGCCTAGGTCGCACAGATACGCAGTATTTT; CDR3 length: 13; clone size: few; V gene: TRBV30; D gene: -; J gene: TRBJ2-3
CDR3 protein: CASAPGGGRGNQPQHF; CDR3 DNA: TGTGCCAGCGCCCCCGGAGGGGGGAGGGGGAATCAGCCCCAGCATTTT; CDR3 length: 16; clone size: -; V gene: TRBV19; D gene: -; J gene: TRBJ1-5
CDR3 protein: CSVEDWGRGKYGYTF; CDR3 DNA: TGCAGCGTTGAAGATTGGGGCAGGGGAAAATATGGCTACACCTTC; CDR3 length: 15; clone size: -; V gene: TRBV29-1; D gene: -; J gene: TRBJ1-2
CDR3 protein: CASSRDRGLSYNEQFF; CDR3 DNA: TGTGCCAGCAGCCGTGACAGGGGTCTATCCTACAATGAGCAGTTCTTC; CDR3 length: 16; clone size: -; V gene: TRBV5-4; D gene: TRBD1; J gene: TRBJ2-1
CDR3 protein: CATSRYGTSGRGAYNEQFF; CDR3 DNA: TGTGCCACCAGCAGATACGGGACTAGCGGGAGAGGGGCCTACAATGAGCAGTTCTTC; CDR3 length: 19; clone size: -; V gene: TRBV15; D gene: TRBD2; J gene: TRBJ2-1